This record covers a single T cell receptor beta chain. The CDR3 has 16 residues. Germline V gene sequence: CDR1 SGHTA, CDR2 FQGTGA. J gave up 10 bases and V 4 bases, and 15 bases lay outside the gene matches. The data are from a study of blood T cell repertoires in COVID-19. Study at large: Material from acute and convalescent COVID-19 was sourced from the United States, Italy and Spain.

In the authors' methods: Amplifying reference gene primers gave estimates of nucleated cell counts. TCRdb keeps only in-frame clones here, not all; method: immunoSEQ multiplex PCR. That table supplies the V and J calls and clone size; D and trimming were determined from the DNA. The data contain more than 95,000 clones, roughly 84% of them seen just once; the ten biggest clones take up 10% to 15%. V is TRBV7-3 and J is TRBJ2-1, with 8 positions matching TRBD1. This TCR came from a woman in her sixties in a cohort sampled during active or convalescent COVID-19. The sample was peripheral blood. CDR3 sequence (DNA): TGTGCCAGCAGCTCCCCTCGGGGCAGGGGGCGCGGGGAGCAGTTCTTC. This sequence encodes CASSSPRGRGRGEQFF.